This passage covers 16 T cell receptor beta chains from one sample sequenced in a study of post-analysis software for immune sequencing data. Whole-study results and caveats: Among five TRBV segments more frequent in patients than controls were TRBV5-6, TRBV5-1 and TRBV20-1.

Carried by the TCR beta cDNA libraries were unique molecular identifiers. TCRdb re-called the PCR reads through MiXCR, storing one row per CDR3 protein. The sample has approximately 400,000 distinct CDR3 sequences, roughly 30% seen once; the top ten hold around 15%. Their antigen targets remain unknown. The specimen sequenced was blood. All receptors derive from a girl between 5 and 17 years old with multiple sclerosis.

The V gene is TRBV9, the J gene TRBJ2-5; 11 bases are shared with TRBD2. With V trimmed by 2 bases and J by 1 base, 10 bases remained unmatched. The germline gives CDR1 SGDLS, CDR2 YYNGEE. The CDR3 loop spans 18 amino acids. CDR3 in DNA: TGTGCCAGCAGCGTTAGGCCTGCTGGACTAGCGGGCCAAGAGACCCAGTACTTC. Translated, it gives CASSVRPAGLAGQETQYF.

This clonotype was counted a few times. The chain is built from TRBV20-1 and TRBJ2-2, with 8 positions matching TRBD2. This CDR3 is 15 amino acids long. J was trimmed by 6 bases and V by 3 bases; bases with no gene match: 9. Germline loops: CDR1 DFQATT, CDR2 SNEGSKA (reference sequence). CDR3 coding DNA: TGCAGTGCTAGTGCAGCGGGGGCGGGTGCCGGGGAGCTGTTTTTT. It encodes CSASAAGAGAGELFF.

This clonotype was picked up many times. The J gene is TRBJ1-5, the V gene TRBV15; D gene unclear. There are 15 residues in the CDR3. Germline V gene lookup returns CDR1 LNHNV and CDR2 YYDKDF (reference sequence). V gave up 3 bases and J gave up 2 bases, with 11 bases separating them. The CDR3 coding sequence is TGTGCCACCAGCAGCCAACGTGGGGGCAATCAGCCCCAGCATTTT. As protein: CATSSQRGGNQPQHF. The whole variable domain, filled in from reference TRBV15 and TRBJ1-5, reads DAMVIQNPRYQVTQFGKPVTLSCSQTLNHNVMYWYQQKSSQAPKLLFHYYDKDFNNEADTPDNFQSRRPNTSFCFLDIRSPGLGDTAMYLCATSSQRGGNQPQHFGDGTRLSIL.

This clonotype was found a few times. The chain recombines TRBV6-5 with TRBJ2-7, with D maybe TRBD1 (6 bases). Trimming removed 7 bases from V and 7 bases from J, with 14 bases in between. Germline lookup yields CDR1 MNHEY and CDR2 SVGAGI. The CDR3 consists of 12 residues. The CDR3 reads CASTSTGGEQYF. In DNA, the CDR3 is TGTGCCAGCACCTCGACAGGCGGAGAGCAGTACTTC.

This clonotype appeared a few times. This chain connects TRBV7-2 to TRBJ1-2, with D possibly matching TRBD1 (6 bases). The CDR3 sequence is 13 residues long. The V gene's germline CDR1 is SGHTA and CDR2 FQGNSA. The CDR3 nucleotides read TGTGCTACCAAGGACAGAGCTAACTATGGCTACACCTTC. It codes for CATKDRANYGYTF.

The chain has TRBV11-2 and TRBJ2-6, with D perhaps matching TRBD1 or TRBD2 (5 bases each). The CDR3 is 19 amino acids. V gave up 0 bases and J gave up 0 bases, with 15 bases separating them. Germline CDR1 is SGHAT and CDR2 is FQNNGV. The CDR3 coding sequence is TGTGCCAGCAGCTTAGAGAGGGGTGGGGTAACCTCTGGGGCCAACGTCCTGACTTTC. Translation gives CASSLERGGVTSGANVLTF. Complete variable domain (other parts from reference TRBV11-2 and TRBJ2-6): EAGVAQSPRYKIIEKRQSVAFWCNPISGHATLYWYQQILGQGPKLLIQFQNNGVVDDSQLPKDRFSAERLKGVDSTLKIQPAKLEDSAVYLCASSLERGGVTSGANVLTFGAGSRLTVL.

The chain is built from TRBV6-5 and TRBJ1-5; D uncertain. CDR3 length: 17 amino acids. In germline, CDR1 is MNHEY, CDR2 SVGAGI. The ends were cut back, 4 bases at V and 2 bases at J, with 18 bases in the middle. CDR3 sequence (DNA): TGTGCCAGCAGTTCTGACCGGCGCCACCTTGGCAATCAGCCCCAGCATTTT. Translating it yields CASSSDRRHLGNQPQHF.

The genes are TRBV7-9 and TRBJ2-3, with D hard to call. Germline V gene lookup returns CDR1 SEHNR and CDR2 FQNEAQ (reference sequence). V gave up 5 bases and J gave up 5 bases, with 8 bases separating them. This CDR3 is built from 12 residues. The CDR3, as DNA: TGTGCCAGCAGCCTCGTCAAAGATACGCAGTATTTT. Translated: CASSLVKDTQYF.

This clonotype occurred a few times. V is TRBV28 and J is TRBJ2-3; D is unresolved. This CDR3 has 13 amino acids. V was pared by 4 bases and J by 0 bases, with 5 bases between. From germline, CDR1 is MDHEN and CDR2 SYDVKM. In nucleotides, the CDR3 is TGTGCCAGCAGTTGGGCTAGCACAGATACGCAGTATTTT. Translation gives CASSWASTDTQYF.

The genes are TRBV11-2 and TRBJ2-5; possibly TRBD1 or TRBD2 for D (6 bases each). The CDR3 has 16 amino acids. Trimming left V 2 bases short and J 4 bases short, with 17 bases between. Per the germline V gene, CDR1 is SGHAT and CDR2 is FQNNGV. Here the CDR3 DNA reads TGTGCCAGCAGCTTAAGGGGGGTTGGGGTTCGAGAGACCCAGTACTTC. Encoded protein: CASSLRGVGVRETQYF.

This clonotype was counted a few times. This chain links TRBV5-1 with TRBJ1-2, with 9 bases aligning to TRBD1. V gave up 4 bases and J gave up 3 bases; unmatched junction bases: 13. This CDR3 spans 17 amino acids. Per the germline V gene, CDR1 is SGHRS and CDR2 is YFSETQ. CDR3 sequence reads: CASSRKTGGSPDYGYTF. The CDR3 DNA reads TGCGCCAGCAGCCGGAAGACAGGGGGTTCTCCGGACTATGGCTACACCTTC.

This clonotype was seen only a few times. J is TRBJ1-1 and V is TRBV5-1; tentative D call: TRBD1 (6 bases). CDR1 is SGHRS and CDR2 is YFSETQ in the germline V gene. V gave up 1 base and J gave up 5 bases, with 15 bases separating them. There are 15 residues in the CDR3. The CDR3 reads CASSLWGQGGTEAFF. The DNA for the CDR3 is TGCGCCAGCAGCTTGTGGGGGCAGGGAGGAACTGAAGCTTTCTTT.

The chain couples TRBV4-3 to TRBJ2-1; 7 nucleotides line up with TRBD2. The V segment lost 4 bases and the J segment 6 bases; nucleotides outside the gene matches: 18. Per the germline V gene, CDR1 is LGHNA and CDR2 is YSLEER. This CDR3 is built from 18 residues. CDR3 region: CASSPSWGGAILGNEQFF. Written as DNA, the CDR3 is TGCGCCAGCAGCCCCTCATGGGGAGGGGCCATATTAGGCAATGAGCAGTTCTTC.

V usage is TRBV20-1 and J usage is TRBJ1-5; no clear D. CDR3 length: 12 residues. Germline V CDR1 and CDR2: DFQATT, SNEGSKA (reference sequence). The V and J ends lost 2 bases and 2 bases respectively, with 4 bases between them. The CDR3 bases are TGCAGTGCTAGACAGGGCAATCAGCCCCAGCATTTT. This sequence encodes CSARQGNQPQHF.

The rearrangement links TRBV14 to TRBJ2-7; 8 nucleotides match TRBD1. Germline V gene sequence: CDR1 SGHDN, CDR2 FVKESK. The CDR3 extends over 15 amino acids. V lost 5 bases to trimming and J lost 5 bases; unmatched junction nucleotides: 11. CDR3 protein: CASSLFGQGPHEQYF. DNA for the CDR3: TGTGCCAGCAGCTTGTTCGGACAGGGTCCCCACGAGCAGTACTTC.

V is TRBV7-9 and J is TRBJ1-1; D ambiguous. The CDR3 sequence is 13 residues long. V was trimmed by 5 bases and J by 7 bases, leaving 14 bases between them. Germline V gene lookup returns CDR1 SEHNR and CDR2 FQNEAQ (reference sequence). The CDR3 region has the DNA TGTGCCAGCAGCCGAAGTAGGGAAATTGAAGCTTTCTTT. Its protein is CASSRSREIEAFF.